Many counts were recorded for the clone carrying this T cell receptor beta chain. Its specificity is unknown. Specified time point: pre-sensitization, week 0. Indicated treatment: therapeutic diphenylcyclopropenone sensitization with weekly scalp DPC. Total RNA was extracted from unfractionated whole blood. The data were taken from a study of human T cells and chemical hapten exposure. Study details: Weekly administration of diphenylcyclopropenone to the scalp of patients continued throughout the roughly 22-week study. Whole-study findings and limits: Significantly more large CDR3 similarity clusters arose among expanded TCRs than among controls.

In the authors' workflow: Per sample, the median was 95,638 TCRs, with values from around 25,000 to 690,000. TCRdb re-derived calls from the RACE reads in MiXCR, one entry per CDR3 protein. The V and J calls come from TCRdb's annotation, not from the publication. The profile shows 87,000 or so distinct CDR3 sequences, around 10% of them singletons. V gave up 0 bases and J gave up 7 bases, with 9 bases separating them. This CDR3 has 13 amino acids. Germline assignment: CDR1 GTSNPN and CDR2 SVGIG (reference sequence). This material consisted of whole blood, taken in connection with sensitization to the hapten diphenylcyclopropenone (DPC). The rearrangement links TRBV30 to TRBJ1-4; D perhaps matches TRBD1 (6 bases). This TCR derives from a woman aged 40-49 years with alopecia areata. Some clones in this sample may be carry-over from other donors' samples. The CDR3 here is CAWSVLGGEKLFF. Here the CDR3 DNA reads TGTGCCTGGAGTGTACTAGGGGGTGAAAAACTGTTTTTT. Filled out from reference TRBV30 and TRBJ1-4, the complete variable domain reads SQTIHQWPATLVQPVGSPLSLECTVEGTSNPNLYWYRQAAGRGLQLLFYSVGIGQISSEVPQNLSASRPQDRQFILSSKKLLLSDSGFYLCAWSVLGGEKLFFGSGTQLSVL.